These 9 T cell receptor beta chains were all obtained from the same sample, sequenced in a study of T cells in women clearing cervical HPV infection. Data came from immunoSEQ multiplex PCR; TCRdb stores just in-frame clones and leaves some out. The repertoire table contains over 25,000 clones. The sample comprised blood buffy coat. The receptors here all came from a woman between 18 and 75 years old with a cervical HPV16 infection that either progressed to CIN3+ or cleared (not recorded which).

On this clone itself: Its ends do not fully match the called genes, so a read error is possible. Read coverage stops 3 residues before the CDR3 terminus; the germline J gene supplies the remainder. The chain couples TRBV5-1 to TRBJ2-3, with 8 bases aligning to TRBD1. Germline V gene sequence: CDR1 SGHRS, CDR2 YFSETQ. The CDR3 consists of 15 residues. The CDR3 reads CASSLDGTGSETQYF. The sequenced CDR3 bases are TGCGCCAGCAGCTTGGACGGGACAGGCTCAGAGACG.

To note about this clone: A read error may account for a junction end that differs from germline. Read coverage stops 3 residues before the CDR3 terminus; the germline J gene supplies the remainder. This rearrangement joins TRBV7-7 to TRBJ2-7; the D is unclear. Germline-derived CDR1 and CDR2 are SSHAT and FNYEAQ (reference sequence). This CDR3 comprises 13 residues. CDR3 DNA, as far as it was read: TGTGCTAGCAGCGCCTCCCTCCAAGGCGAG. Translating gives CASSASLQGE. From start to end, the CDR3 is CASSASLQGEQYF. The variable domain in full, with the rest retrieved from reference TRBV7-7 and TRBJ2-7, is GAGVSQSPRYKVTKRGQDVTLRCDPISSHATLYWYQQALGQGPEFLTYFNYEAQPDKSGLPSDRFSAERPEGSISTLTIQRTEQRDSAMYRCASSASLQGEQYFGPGTRLTVT.

Worth noting for this clone: An end of the junction differs from the germline gene, which may be a read error. From the germline J gene comes the end of the CDR3, since the read stops 3 residues before it. Within the sample, other DNA sequences also encode this same CDR3. V and J are TRBV19 and TRBJ1-3; D perhaps matches TRBD1 (6 bases). The CDR3 spans 14 residues. CDR1 is LNHDA, CDR2 SQIVND, per germline (reference sequence). The CDR3 loop reads CASSQGSGGNTIYF. The part of the CDR3 DNA that was read is TGTGCCAGTTCACAGGGCTCGGGTGGAAACACG. Full variable domain (missing parts from reference TRBV19 and TRBJ1-3): DGGITQSPKYLFRKEGQNVTLSCEQNLNHDAMYWYRQDPGQGLRLIYYSQIVNDFQKGDIAEGYSVSREKKESFPLTVTSAQKNPTAFYLCASSQGSGGNTIYFGEGSWLTVV.

Note on this clone: The read halts 3 residues ahead of the CDR3 end, with the missing end drawn from the germline J gene. The chain combines TRBV6-1 with TRBJ2-2; D is possibly TRBD1 (5 bases). The CDR3 is made up of 15 amino acids. CDR1 and CDR2 (germline): MNHNS, SASEGT. Between the trimmed V and J ends, which lost 2 bases and 7 bases, there was a span of 14 bases. The CDR3 is CASSEFSGYFGELFF. CDR3 DNA, as far as it was read: TGTGCCAGCAGTGAATTCTCAGGGTATTTCGGGGAG.

Details on this clone: The read stops 3 residues short of the end of the CDR3; the missing end is completed from the germline J gene. The chain links TRBV2 to TRBJ2-1; D may be TRBD2 (6 bases). The CDR3 length is 14 residues. Germline V lookup: CDR1 SNHLY, CDR2 FYNNEI. Trimming cost V 4 bases and J 3 bases, with 10 bases left between them. The CDR3 region is CASSVRTNYNEQFF. CDR3 DNA, as far as it was read: TGTGCCAGCAGTGTGAGGACTAACTACAATGAG.

To note about this clone: Read sequence stops 3 residues before the CDR3 end, and the germline J gene provides the missing end. The rearrangement links TRBV5-1 to TRBJ2-5, with 13 bases matching TRBD2. Germline CDR1 and CDR2: SGHRS and YFSETQ. The V segment lost 0 bases and the J segment 2 bases; nucleotides outside the gene matches: 4. This CDR3 region has 17 residues. CDR3 in amino acids: CASSLAGTSGNQETQYF. The covered CDR3 bases are TGCGCCAGCAGCTTGGCCGGGACTAGCGGGAATCAAGAGACC.

In regard to this clone: From the germline J gene comes the end of the CDR3, since the read stops 3 residues before it. V and J are TRBV7-6 and TRBJ1-2, with D possibly being TRBD1 (5 bases). Germline CDR1 is SGHVS and CDR2 is FNYEAQ. This CDR3 contains 16 residues. The CDR3: CASSLLQAGVGDDYTF. CDR3 bases read: TGTGCCAGCAGCCTCCTTCAAGCGGGAGTAGGGGATGAC.

Comments on this clone: The missing CDR3 end, 3 residues past where the read stops, is filled in from the germline J gene. The V gene is TRBV13, the J gene TRBJ2-3; TRBD2 matches 11 bases. V shed 3 bases and J 1 base; nucleotides not matched to a gene: 3. The CDR3 is 16 residues long. Germline loops: CDR1 PRHDT, CDR2 FYEKMQ (reference sequence). The CDR3 sequence: CASSFRLAGRTDTQYF. The DNA read from the CDR3 is TGTGCCAGCAGCTTCAGACTAGCGGGGCGCACAGATACG.

In regard to this clone: The read comes to an end 3 residues before the CDR3 does, leaving the germline J gene to fill in the end. The chain couples TRBV5-1 to TRBJ2-7; possible D gene TRBD1, 5 bases. Germline V CDR1 and CDR2: SGHRS, YFSETQ. There are 14 residues in the CDR3. The V and J ends lost 0 bases and 2 bases respectively, with 9 bases between them. CDR3 DNA (partial): TGCGCCAGCAGCTTGGAAGGCAGGGCCTACGAG. Amino acid sequence: CASSLEGRAYE. In full, the CDR3 reads CASSLEGRAYEQYF.